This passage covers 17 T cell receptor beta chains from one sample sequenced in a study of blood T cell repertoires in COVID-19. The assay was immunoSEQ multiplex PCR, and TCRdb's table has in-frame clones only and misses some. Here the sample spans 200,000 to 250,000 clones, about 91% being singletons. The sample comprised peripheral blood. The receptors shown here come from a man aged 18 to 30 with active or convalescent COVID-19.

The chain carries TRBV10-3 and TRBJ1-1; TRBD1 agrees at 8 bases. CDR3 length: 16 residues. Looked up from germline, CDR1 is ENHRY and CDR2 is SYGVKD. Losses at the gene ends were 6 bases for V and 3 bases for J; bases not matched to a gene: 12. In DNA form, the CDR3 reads TGTGCCATCAGCCCCGGGTTGACAGGGGAACACACTGAAGCTTTCTTT. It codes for CAISPGLTGEHTEAFF.

CDR3 in amino acids: CASSHSSGDRTGELFF. The CDR3 DNA is TGTGCCAGCAGCCACTCTTCGGGGGATCGGACCGGGGAGCTGTTTTTT. V and J are TRBV14 and TRBJ2-2, with D possibly being TRBD2 (6 bases). The CDR3 loop spans 16 amino acids. In germline, CDR1 is SGHDN, CDR2 FVKESK. V was pared by 3 bases and J by 5 bases, with 16 bases between.

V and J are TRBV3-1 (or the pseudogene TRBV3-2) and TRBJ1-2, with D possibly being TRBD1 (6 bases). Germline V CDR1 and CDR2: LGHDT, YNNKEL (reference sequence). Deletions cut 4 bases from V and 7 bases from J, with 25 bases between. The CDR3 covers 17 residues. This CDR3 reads CASSPSPGFGGHLGYTF. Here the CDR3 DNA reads TGTGCCAGCAGCCCCTCCCCAGGTTTTGGGGGCCACCTTGGCTACACCTTC.

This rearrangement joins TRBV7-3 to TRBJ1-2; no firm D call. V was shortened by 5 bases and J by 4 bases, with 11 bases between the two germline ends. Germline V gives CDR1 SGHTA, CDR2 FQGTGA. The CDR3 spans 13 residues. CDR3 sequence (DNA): TGTGCCAGCAGCGAGGAGGGTGGCTATGGCTACACCTTC. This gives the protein CASSEEGGYGYTF.

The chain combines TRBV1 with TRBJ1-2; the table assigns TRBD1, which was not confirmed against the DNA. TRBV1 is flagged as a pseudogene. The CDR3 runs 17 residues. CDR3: CTSSQGERTALPYGYTF. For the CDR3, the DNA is TGCACCAGCAGCCAAGGAGAGAGGACAGCCCTCCCCTATGGCTACACCTTC.

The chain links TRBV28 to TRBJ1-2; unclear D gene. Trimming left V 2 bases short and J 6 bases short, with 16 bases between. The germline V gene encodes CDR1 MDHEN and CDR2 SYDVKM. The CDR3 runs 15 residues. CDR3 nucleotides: TGTGCCAGCAGTTTAGCGGGTCGGGGTCCCGATGGCTACACCTTC. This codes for CASSLAGRGPDGYTF.

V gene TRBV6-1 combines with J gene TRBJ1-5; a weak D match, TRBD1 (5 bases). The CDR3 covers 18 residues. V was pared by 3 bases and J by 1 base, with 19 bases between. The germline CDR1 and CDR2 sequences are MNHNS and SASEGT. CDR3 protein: CASSDTGARSWSNQPQHF. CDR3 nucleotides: TGTGCCAGCAGTGACACAGGTGCCAGGAGCTGGAGCAATCAGCCCCAGCATTTT.

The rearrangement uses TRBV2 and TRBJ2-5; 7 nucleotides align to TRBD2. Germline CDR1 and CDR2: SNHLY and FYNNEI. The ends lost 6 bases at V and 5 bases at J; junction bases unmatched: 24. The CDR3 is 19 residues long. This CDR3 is CASSEWTGRLADARETQYF. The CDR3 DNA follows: TGTGCCAGCAGCGAATGGACCGGACGGCTAGCGGACGCCCGGGAGACCCAGTACTTC.

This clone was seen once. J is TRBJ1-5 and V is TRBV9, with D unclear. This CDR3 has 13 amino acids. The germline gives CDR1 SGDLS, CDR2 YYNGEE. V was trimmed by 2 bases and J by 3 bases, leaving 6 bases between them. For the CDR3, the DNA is TGTGCCAGCAGCGTGAGTTTCAATCAGCCCCAGCATTTT. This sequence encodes CASSVSFNQPQHF.

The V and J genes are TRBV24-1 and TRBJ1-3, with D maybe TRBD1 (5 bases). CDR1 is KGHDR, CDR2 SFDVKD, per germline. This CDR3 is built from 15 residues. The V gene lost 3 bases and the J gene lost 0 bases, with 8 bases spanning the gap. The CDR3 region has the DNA TGTGCCACCAGTGATCCTGACAGCTCTGGAAACACCATATATTTT. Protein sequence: CATSDPDSSGNTIYF.

DNA for the CDR3: TGTGCCAGCTCACCACAGTCAGGCAGCAATCAGCCCCAGCATTTT. Its protein product is CASSPQSGSNQPQHF. The chain uses TRBV18 and TRBJ1-5; D uncertain. The germline gives CDR1 KGHSH, CDR2 LQKENI. This CDR3 contains 15 residues. Trimming shortened V by 1 base and J by 1 base, and 8 bases separated the two germline ends.

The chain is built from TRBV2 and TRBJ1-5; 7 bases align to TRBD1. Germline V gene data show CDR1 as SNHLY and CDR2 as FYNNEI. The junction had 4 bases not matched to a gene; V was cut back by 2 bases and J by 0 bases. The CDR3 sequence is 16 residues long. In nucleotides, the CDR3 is TGTGCCAGCAGTGAAAGGGGGCAGCATAGCAATCAGCCCCAGCATTTT. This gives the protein CASSERGQHSNQPQHF.

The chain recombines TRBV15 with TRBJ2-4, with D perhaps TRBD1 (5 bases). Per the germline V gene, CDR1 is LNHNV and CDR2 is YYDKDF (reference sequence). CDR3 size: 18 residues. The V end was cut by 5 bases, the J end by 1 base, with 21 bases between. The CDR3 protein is CATSPLARARSAKNIQYF. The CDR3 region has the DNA TGTGCCACCAGCCCCCTCGCCAGGGCGAGGTCCGCCAAAAACATTCAGTACTTC. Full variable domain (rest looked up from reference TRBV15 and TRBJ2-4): DAMVIQNPRYQVTQFGKPVTLSCSQTLNHNVMYWYQQKSSQAPKLLFHYYDKDFNNEADTPDNFQSRRPNTSFCFLDIRSPGLGDTAMYLCATSPLARARSAKNIQYFGAGTRLSVL.

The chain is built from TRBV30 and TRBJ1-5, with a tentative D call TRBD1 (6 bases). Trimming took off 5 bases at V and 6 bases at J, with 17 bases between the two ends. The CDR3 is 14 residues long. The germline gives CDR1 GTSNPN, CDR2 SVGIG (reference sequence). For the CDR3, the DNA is TGTGCCTGGGAGGAAGGCAGGGGCGGTCAGCCCCAGCATTTT. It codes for CAWEEGRGGQPQHF. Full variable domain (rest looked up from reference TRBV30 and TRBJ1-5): SQTIHQWPATLVQPVGSPLSLECTVEGTSNPNLYWYRQAAGRGLQLLFYSVGIGQISSEVPQNLSASRPQDRQFILSSKKLLLSDSGFYLCAWEEGRGGQPQHFGDGTRLSIL.

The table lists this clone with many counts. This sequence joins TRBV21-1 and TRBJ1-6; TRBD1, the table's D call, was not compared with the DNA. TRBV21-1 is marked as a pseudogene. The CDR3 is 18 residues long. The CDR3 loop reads CASSKALLRDRVDSPLHF. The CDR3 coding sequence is TGTGCCAGCAGCAAAGCGCTTCTCCGGGACAGGGTGGATTCACCCCTCCACTTT.

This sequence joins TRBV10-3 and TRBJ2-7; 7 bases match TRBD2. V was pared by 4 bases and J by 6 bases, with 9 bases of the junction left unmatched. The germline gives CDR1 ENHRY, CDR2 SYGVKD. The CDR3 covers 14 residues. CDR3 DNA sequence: TGTGCCATCAGTGCGGGACTACCGATGGGCGAGCAGTACTTC. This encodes CAISAGLPMGEQYF.

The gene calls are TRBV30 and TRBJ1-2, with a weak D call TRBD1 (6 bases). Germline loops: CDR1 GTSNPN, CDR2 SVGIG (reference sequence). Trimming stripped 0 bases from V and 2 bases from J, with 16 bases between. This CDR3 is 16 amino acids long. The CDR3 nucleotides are TGTGCCTGGAGTGTAGTCGGGGTAGGGGGAAACTATGGCTACACCTTC. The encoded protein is CAWSVVGVGGNYGYTF.